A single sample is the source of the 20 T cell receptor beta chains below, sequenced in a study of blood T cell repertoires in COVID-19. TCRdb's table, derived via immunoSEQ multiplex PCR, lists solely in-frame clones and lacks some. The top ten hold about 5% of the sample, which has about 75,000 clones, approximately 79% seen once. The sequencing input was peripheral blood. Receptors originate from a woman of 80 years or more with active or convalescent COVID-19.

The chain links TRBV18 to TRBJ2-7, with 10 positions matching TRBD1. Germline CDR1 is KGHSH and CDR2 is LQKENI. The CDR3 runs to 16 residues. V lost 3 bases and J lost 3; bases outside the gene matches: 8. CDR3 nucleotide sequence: TGTGCCAGCTCACCTGACCTGGGGACAGGGGACTACGAGCAGTACTTC. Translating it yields CASSPDLGTGDYEQYF.

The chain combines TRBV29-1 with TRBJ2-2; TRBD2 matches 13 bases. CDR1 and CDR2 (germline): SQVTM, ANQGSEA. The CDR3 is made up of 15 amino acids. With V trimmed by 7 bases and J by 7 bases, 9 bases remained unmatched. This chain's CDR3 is CSARTSGGPGGELFF. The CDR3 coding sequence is TGCAGCGCTAGGACTAGCGGGGGCCCCGGCGGGGAGCTGTTTTTT.

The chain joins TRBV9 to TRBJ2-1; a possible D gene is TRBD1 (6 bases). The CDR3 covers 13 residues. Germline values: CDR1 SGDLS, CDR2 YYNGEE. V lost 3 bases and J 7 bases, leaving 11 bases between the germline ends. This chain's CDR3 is CASSDHQGNEQFF. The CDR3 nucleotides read TGTGCCAGCAGCGATCACCAGGGGAATGAGCAGTTCTTC.

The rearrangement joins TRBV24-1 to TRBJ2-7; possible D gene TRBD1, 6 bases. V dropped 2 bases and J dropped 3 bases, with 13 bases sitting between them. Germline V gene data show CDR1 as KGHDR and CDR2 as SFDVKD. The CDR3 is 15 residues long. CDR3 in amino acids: CATSDSGVGGYEQYF. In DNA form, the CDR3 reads TGTGCCACCAGTGATTCAGGGGTTGGGGGCTACGAGCAGTACTTC.

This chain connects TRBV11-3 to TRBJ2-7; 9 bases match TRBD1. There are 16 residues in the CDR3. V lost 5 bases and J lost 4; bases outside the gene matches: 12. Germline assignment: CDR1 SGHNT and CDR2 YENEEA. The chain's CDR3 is CASSPGTGTGRYEQYF. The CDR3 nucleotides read TGTGCCAGCAGCCCCGGCACCGGGACAGGGAGATACGAGCAGTACTTC.

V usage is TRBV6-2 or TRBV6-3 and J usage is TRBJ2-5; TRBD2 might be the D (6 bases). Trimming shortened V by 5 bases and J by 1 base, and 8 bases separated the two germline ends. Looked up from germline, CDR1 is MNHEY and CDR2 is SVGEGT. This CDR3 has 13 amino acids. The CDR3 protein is CASSRGIQETQYF. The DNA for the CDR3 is TGTGCCAGCAGTCGGGGGATCCAAGAGACCCAGTACTTC.

The CDR3 nucleotides read TGTGCCAGCTCACCCGGGACAGGGGCGACCAAAAACATTCAGTACTTC. Amino acids: CASSPGTGATKNIQYF. The chain recombines TRBV18 with TRBJ2-4, with 10 bases aligning to TRBD1. Germline-derived CDR1 and CDR2 are KGHSH and LQKENI. CDR3 length equals 16 residues. The V segment lost 3 bases and the J segment 2 bases; nucleotides outside the gene matches: 4. The full variable domain, completed using reference TRBV18 and TRBJ2-4, is NAGVMQNPRHLVRRRGQEARLRCSPMKGHSHVYWYRQLPEEGLKFMVYLQKENIIDESGMPKERFSAEFPKEGPSILRIQQVVRGDSAAYFCASSPGTGATKNIQYFGAGTRLSVL.

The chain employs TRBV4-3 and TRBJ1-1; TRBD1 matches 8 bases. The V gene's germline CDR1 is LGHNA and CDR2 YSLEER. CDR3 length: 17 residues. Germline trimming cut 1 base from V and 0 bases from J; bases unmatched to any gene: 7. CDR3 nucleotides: TGCGCCAGCAGCCAAGGGCAGACAGGGGTCATGAACACTGAAGCTTTCTTT. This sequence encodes CASSQGQTGVMNTEAFF.

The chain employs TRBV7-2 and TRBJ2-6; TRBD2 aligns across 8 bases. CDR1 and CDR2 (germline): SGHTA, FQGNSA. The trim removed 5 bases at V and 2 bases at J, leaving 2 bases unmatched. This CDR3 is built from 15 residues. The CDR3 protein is CASSRTSTGANVLTF. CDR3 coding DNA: TGTGCCAGCAGCCGGACTAGCACTGGGGCCAACGTCCTGACTTTC.

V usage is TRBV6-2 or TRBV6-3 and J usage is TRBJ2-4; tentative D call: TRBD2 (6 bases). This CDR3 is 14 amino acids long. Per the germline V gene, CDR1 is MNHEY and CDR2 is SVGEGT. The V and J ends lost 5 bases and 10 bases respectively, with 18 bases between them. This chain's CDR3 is CASSTPKDYLIQYF. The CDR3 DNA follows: TGTGCCAGCAGTACACCCAAGGACTATCTGATTCAGTACTTC.

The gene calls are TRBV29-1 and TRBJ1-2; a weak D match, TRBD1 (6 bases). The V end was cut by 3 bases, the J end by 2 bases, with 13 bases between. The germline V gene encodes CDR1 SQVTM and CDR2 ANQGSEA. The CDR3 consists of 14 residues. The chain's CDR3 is CSVDGQLLNYGYTF. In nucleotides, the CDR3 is TGCAGCGTTGACGGACAGCTCCTCAACTATGGCTACACCTTC.

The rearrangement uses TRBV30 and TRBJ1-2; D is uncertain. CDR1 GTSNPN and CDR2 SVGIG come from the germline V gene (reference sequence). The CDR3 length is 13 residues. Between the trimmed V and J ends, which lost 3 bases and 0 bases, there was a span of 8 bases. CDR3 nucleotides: TGTGCCTGGAGCGCCGGAGCTAACTATGGCTACACCTTC. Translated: CAWSAGANYGYTF.

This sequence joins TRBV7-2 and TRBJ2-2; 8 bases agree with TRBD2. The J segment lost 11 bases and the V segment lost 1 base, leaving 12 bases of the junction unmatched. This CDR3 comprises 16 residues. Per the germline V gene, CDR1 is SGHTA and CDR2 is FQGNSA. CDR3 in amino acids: CASSLGGLASGIELFF. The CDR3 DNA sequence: TGTGCCAGCAGCTTAGGAGGACTAGCATCGGGTATCGAGCTGTTTTTT.

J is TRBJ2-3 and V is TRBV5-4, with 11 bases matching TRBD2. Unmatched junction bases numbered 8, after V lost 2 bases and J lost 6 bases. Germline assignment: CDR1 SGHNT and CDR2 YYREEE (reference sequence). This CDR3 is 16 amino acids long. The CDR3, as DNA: TGTGCCAGCAGCTTACCCAAGACTAGCGGGACGGATACGCAGTATTTT. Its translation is CASSLPKTSGTDTQYF.

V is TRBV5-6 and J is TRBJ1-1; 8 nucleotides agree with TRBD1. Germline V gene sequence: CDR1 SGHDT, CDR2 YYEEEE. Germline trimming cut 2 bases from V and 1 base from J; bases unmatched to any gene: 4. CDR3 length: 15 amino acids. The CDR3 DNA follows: TGTGCCAGCAGCTTCGGGACAGGAGCGAACACTGAAGCTTTCTTT. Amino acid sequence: CASSFGTGANTEAFF.

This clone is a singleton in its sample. The CDR3 nucleotides are TGTGCCAGCAGTACTGAGGGTCCTAACTCCTACAATGAGCAGTTCTTC. Encoded protein: CASSTEGPNSYNEQFF. The chain links TRBV28 to TRBJ2-1; the D gene is possibly TRBD2 (5 bases). V lost 5 bases and J lost 0, with 14 bases in between. This CDR3 is 16 amino acids long. Germline V gene sequence: CDR1 MDHEN, CDR2 SYDVKM.

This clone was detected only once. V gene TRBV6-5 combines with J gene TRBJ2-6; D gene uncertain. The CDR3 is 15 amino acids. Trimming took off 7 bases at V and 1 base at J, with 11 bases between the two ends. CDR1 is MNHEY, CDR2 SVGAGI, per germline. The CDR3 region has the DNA TGTGCCAGCACTAACGGTGGTTCTGGGGCCAACGTCCTGACTTTC. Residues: CASTNGGSGANVLTF.

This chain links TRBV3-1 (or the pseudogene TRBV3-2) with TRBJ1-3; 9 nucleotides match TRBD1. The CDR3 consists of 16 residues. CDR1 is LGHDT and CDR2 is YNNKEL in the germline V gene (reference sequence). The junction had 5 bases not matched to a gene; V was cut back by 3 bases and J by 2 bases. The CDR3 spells CASSQTQGAAGNTIYF. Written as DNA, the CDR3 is TGTGCCAGCAGCCAGACACAGGGGGCAGCTGGAAACACCATATATTTT.

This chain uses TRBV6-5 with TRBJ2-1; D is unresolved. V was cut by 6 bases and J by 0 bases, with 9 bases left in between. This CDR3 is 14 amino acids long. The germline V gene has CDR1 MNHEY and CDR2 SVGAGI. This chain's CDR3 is CASRRVGSYNEQFF. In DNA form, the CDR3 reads TGTGCCAGCAGAAGAGTTGGCTCCTACAATGAGCAGTTCTTC.

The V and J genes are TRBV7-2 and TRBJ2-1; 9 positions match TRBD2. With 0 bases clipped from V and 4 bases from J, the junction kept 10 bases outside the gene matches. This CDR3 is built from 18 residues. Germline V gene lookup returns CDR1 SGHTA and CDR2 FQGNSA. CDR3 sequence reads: CASSLAVPWTSEYNEQFF. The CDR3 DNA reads TGTGCCAGCAGCTTAGCTGTTCCGTGGACTAGCGAATACAATGAGCAGTTCTTC.